The 18 T cell receptor beta chains in this list originate from one sample, sequenced in a study of Graves' ophthalmopathy and Graves' hyperthyroidism. Amplification targeted the TCR beta CDR3 regions, with RNA transcripts as the source material. RT-PCR in the first round used HTBI primers; a second-round multiplex PCR followed. Each CDR3 protein gets one entry after TCRdb re-called the multiplex PCR reads with MiXCR. The sample contains fewer than 600,000 distinct CDR3 sequences, around 14% of which appear only once. The sequenced sample consisted of blood. These receptors all come from a woman aged 25 to 39 with Graves' ophthalmopathy.

In this sample, this clonotype turned up many times. This sequence joins TRBV12-3 or TRBV12-4 and TRBJ2-5; D is unclear. The CDR3 has 15 residues. The ends were cut back, 3 bases at V and 2 bases at J, with 13 bases in the middle. The CDR3 region has the DNA TGTGCCAGCAGTTTGGATGCTACCCGACAAGAGACCCAGTACTTC. Amino acids: CASSLDATRQETQYF.

This clonotype was counted many times. The J gene is TRBJ1-2, the V gene TRBV5-1; TRBD1 matches at 9 bases. Losses at the gene ends were 3 bases for V and 1 base for J; bases not matched to a gene: 7. Germline V CDR1 and CDR2: SGHRS, YFSETQ. The CDR3 spans 16 residues. The CDR3 protein is CASSSFPGQGNYGYTF. The CDR3 region has the DNA TGCGCCAGCAGCTCTTTTCCGGGACAGGGTAACTATGGCTACACCTTC.

Worth noting for this clonotype: A clone one base away is much larger, so this may be a read error. Likely a read error: the CDR3 ends without its conserved phenylalanine or tryptophan. The chain has TRBV6-1 and TRBJ1-1; weak D call: TRBD1 (5 bases). This CDR3 has 11 residues. The V end lost 4 bases, the J end lost 8 bases, and 8 bases lay between the germline ends. The V gene's germline CDR1 is MNHNS and CDR2 SASEGT. The chain's CDR3 is CASSGQLEAFL. Here the CDR3 DNA reads TGTGCCAGCAGTGGACAGTTAGAAGCTTTCTTG.

At least ten counts were recorded for this clonotype. The CDR3 loop is CASTKGAEQGRGGYTF. CDR3 nucleotide sequence: TGTGCCTCCACAAAGGGCGCGGAACAGGGGAGAGGGGGCTACACCTTC. V gene TRBV10-3 combines with J gene TRBJ1-2; 7 nucleotides line up with TRBD1. The length of the CDR3 is 16 residues. Germline V gives CDR1 ENHRY, CDR2 SYGVKD. V was pared by 11 bases and J by 8 bases, with 23 bases of the junction left unmatched.

This clonotype was detected only a few times. This chain connects TRBV19 to TRBJ1-1; 8 nucleotides align to TRBD1. Germline V gene lookup returns CDR1 LNHDA and CDR2 SQIVND (reference sequence). The CDR3 has 14 residues. J gave up 6 bases and V 3 bases, and 6 bases lay outside the gene matches. In DNA, the CDR3 is TGTGCCAGTAGTATTGGGACAGGTAACTCTGAAGCTTTCTTT. Translating gives CASSIGTGNSEAFF.

This clonotype was picked up many times. The genes are TRBV30 and TRBJ1-2; a possible D gene is TRBD1 (6 bases). Trimming cost V 4 bases and J 6 bases, with 9 bases left between them. The CDR3 runs 11 residues. Germline V gives CDR1 GTSNPN, CDR2 SVGIG (reference sequence). The CDR3 DNA sequence: TGTGCCTGGAAACAGGGCCATGGCTACACCTTC. Translating gives CAWKQGHGYTF.

This clonotype was counted many times. The CDR3 nucleotides read TGCAGTGCTAGGCGGCAGGAGGCTGGTGAGCAGTACTTC. Encoded protein: CSARRQEAGEQYF. This chain links TRBV20-1 with TRBJ2-7; perhaps TRBD2 as D (5 bases). The CDR3 contains 13 residues. Trimming took 3 bases from V and 7 from J, leaving 16 bases between them. Germline V gene lookup returns CDR1 DFQATT and CDR2 SNEGSKA (reference sequence).

V usage is TRBV6-2 or TRBV6-3 and J usage is TRBJ1-2; the D gene is possibly TRBD1 (6 bases). V lost 2 bases, J lost 4 bases, and 14 bases lay in between. The CDR3 covers 15 residues. Per the germline V gene, CDR1 is MNHEY and CDR2 is SVGEGT. The CDR3 nucleotides are TGTGCCAGCAGTTACCCGGACAGCGAACTCTATGGCTACACCTTC. This encodes CASSYPDSELYGYTF.

This chain joins TRBV5-6 and TRBJ2-7, with 10 nucleotides matching TRBD2. The germline gives CDR1 SGHDT, CDR2 YYEEEE. This CDR3 comprises 18 residues. Germline trimming cut 0 bases from V and 4 bases from J; bases unmatched to any gene: 13. Written as DNA, the CDR3 is TGTGCCAGCAGCTTGGAAGGCCGGGCTAGCGGGAGTGTGTACGAGCAGTACTTC. It codes for CASSLEGRASGSVYEQYF.

The sample holds many counts of this clonotype. This chain joins TRBV28 and TRBJ1-5; possible D gene TRBD1, 6 bases. There are 15 residues in the CDR3. CDR1 is MDHEN and CDR2 is SYDVKM in the germline V gene. V was trimmed by 5 bases and J by 6 bases, leaving 17 bases between them. The CDR3 sequence is CASSVVGTSIQPQHF. CDR3 DNA: TGTGCCAGCAGTGTCGTGGGGACATCTATTCAGCCCCAGCATTTT.

This clonotype was counted between two and nine times. The V gene is TRBV11-2, the J gene TRBJ2-5; D uncertain. There are 12 residues in the CDR3. Germline V gene sequence: CDR1 SGHAT, CDR2 FQNNGV. Between the trimmed V and J ends, which lost 3 bases and 8 bases, there was a span of 10 bases. DNA for the CDR3: TGTGCCAGCAGCTTTATCAAGGATACCCAGTACTTC. This encodes CASSFIKDTQYF.

This clonotype was observed at least ten times. V is TRBV29-1 and J is TRBJ1-1; D unclear. There are 12 residues in the CDR3. Trimming cost V 3 bases and J 0 bases, with 5 bases left between them. Per the germline V gene, CDR1 is SQVTM and CDR2 is ANQGSEA. Here the CDR3 DNA reads TGCAGCGTTGATAGCCTGAACACTGAAGCTTTCTTT. It yields the protein CSVDSLNTEAFF.

This clonotype showed up many times. The V call is TRBV10-3, the J call TRBJ1-1; D call uncertain. The CDR3 runs to 14 residues. Germline CDR1 reads ENHRY; CDR2 reads SYGVKD. The V gene lost 6 bases and the J gene lost 4 bases, with 15 bases spanning the gap. The CDR3 region is CAISPVGRFTEAFF. Here the CDR3 DNA reads TGTGCCATCAGCCCCGTAGGACGGTTCACTGAAGCTTTCTTT.

This sequence joins TRBV20-1 and TRBJ2-5; D gene unclear. V gave up 6 bases and J gave up 2 bases, with 16 bases separating them. Germline lookup yields CDR1 DFQATT and CDR2 SNEGSKA (reference sequence). CDR3 length: 14 amino acids. The CDR3 coding sequence is TGCAGTGCACCCGACCCCGGATCTCAAGAGACCCAGTACTTC. Translating it yields CSAPDPGSQETQYF.

The sample holds many counts of this clonotype. CDR3 DNA sequence: TGCAGTGCTCAGACTAGCGGGAGGGCCTGGGAGACCCAGTACTTC. Translating it yields CSAQTSGRAWETQYF. This chain joins TRBV20-1 and TRBJ2-5; TRBD2 agrees at 14 bases. This CDR3 contains 15 residues. Trimming took 5 bases from V and 5 from J; bases not matched to a gene: 7. Germline lookup yields CDR1 DFQATT and CDR2 SNEGSKA (reference sequence).

This clonotype came up many times. This chain uses TRBV20-1 with TRBJ1-1; D is perhaps TRBD1 (6 bases). Germline V lookup: CDR1 DFQATT, CDR2 SNEGSKA (reference sequence). The CDR3 sequence is 13 residues long. Between the trimmed V and J ends, which lost 8 bases and 0 bases, there was a span of 13 bases. The CDR3 spells CSRTGTLNTEAFF. CDR3 DNA: TGCAGTAGAACAGGGACCTTGAACACTGAAGCTTTCTTT.

The table lists this clonotype with a few counts. This chain links TRBV13 with TRBJ2-7; D could derive from TRBD1 or TRBD2 (5 bases each). Trimming removed 5 bases at V and 6 bases at J, with 17 bases between. Germline V gives CDR1 PRHDT, CDR2 FYEKMQ (reference sequence). The CDR3 has 14 amino acids. CDR3 loop: CASSIRDGSGEQYF. The CDR3 nucleotides read TGTGCCAGCAGCATCCGGGACGGGTCTGGCGAGCAGTACTTC.

This clonotype was observed many times. The V call is TRBV28, the J call TRBJ2-7, with 8 bases that match TRBD1. Germline V lookup: CDR1 MDHEN, CDR2 SYDVKM. Unmatched junction bases numbered 9, after V lost 9 bases and J lost 5 bases. The CDR3 sequence is 13 residues long. The CDR3: CASQRTGFDEQYF. The DNA for the CDR3 is TGTGCCAGTCAGCGGACAGGGTTCGACGAGCAGTACTTC.